This T cell receptor beta chain was documented in a study of T cells in Graves' hyperthyroidism and ophthalmopathy. Germline-derived CDR1 and CDR2 are SGHVS and FQNEAQ. CDR3 length: 16 amino acids. Researchers amplified the TCR beta CDR3 regions from RNA transcripts. First-round RT-PCR targeting the TCR CDR3 was performed with the HTBI primer set. TCRdb redid the calling of the multiplex PCR reads with MiXCR, one entry per CDR3 protein. The sample has around 660,000 distinct CDR3 sequences, over 40% seen once; the top ten hold under 8.5%. Of note for this clonotype: The junction departs from germline at one end; a sequencing error may be responsible.

The sequenced material came from peripheral blood or thyroid tissue (not recorded which). The chain employs TRBV7-8 and TRBJ2-5; 8 bases match TRBD1. This TCR was sampled from an adult man with Graves' disease, either hyperthyroidism or ophthalmopathy (not recorded which). CDR3 loop: CTSSPAGQVGRETQYF. The CDR3 DNA sequence: TGTACCAGCAGCCCCGCGGGACAGGTTGGGAGAGAGACCCAGTACTTC.